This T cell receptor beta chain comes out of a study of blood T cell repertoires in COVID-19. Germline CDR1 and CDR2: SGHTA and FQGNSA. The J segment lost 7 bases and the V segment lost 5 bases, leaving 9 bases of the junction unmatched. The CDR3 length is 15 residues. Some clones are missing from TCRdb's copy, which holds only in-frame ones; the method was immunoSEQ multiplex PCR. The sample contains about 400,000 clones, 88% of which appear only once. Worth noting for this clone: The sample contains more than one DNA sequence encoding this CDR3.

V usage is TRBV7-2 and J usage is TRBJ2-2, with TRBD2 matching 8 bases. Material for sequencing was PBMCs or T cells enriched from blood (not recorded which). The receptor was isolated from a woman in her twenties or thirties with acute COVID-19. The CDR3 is CASSPGTRFSGELFF. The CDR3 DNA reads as TGTGCCAGCAGCCCCGGGACTAGATTTAGCGGGGAGCTGTTTTTT.